The TCR beta chain described here comes from a study of regulatory T cells in long-lasting Graves disease. The sample holds one count of this clonotype. CDR3-region Arm-PCR and iRepertoire HTBI primers produced the TCR beta libraries. TCRdb re-analysed the multiplex PCR reads in MiXCR, keeping a single row per CDR3 protein. The sample contains around 450,000 distinct CDR3 sequences, 16% of which appear only once. Time point in this sample: newly diagnosed GD, antithyroid drugs for less than 3 months. The TCR library was made from RNA that had been extracted from PBMCs in TRIzol. The CDR3 has 15 amino acids. Per germline, CDR1 SGHRS and CDR2 YFSETQ. With 2 bases removed from V and 7 bases from J, the gap between germline ends came to 16 bases. These data were likewise used in another study, on T cells in Graves' hyperthyroidism and ophthalmopathy. That paper notes: Most expanded thyroid clonotypes above 0.001 also appeared in blood.

The receptor comes from a man aged 35 to 55 with Graves disease. The chain is built from TRBV5-1 and TRBJ2-4; the D gene is possibly TRBD1 (6 bases). The sequencing here drew on peripheral blood mononuclear cells (PBMCs), taken at new diagnosis, from a patient treated with antithyroid drugs. The CDR3 DNA sequence: TGCGCCAGCAGCTTAGTTGTACAGGGCGGGAACATTCAGTACTTC. Translating gives CASSLVVQGGNIQYF.